This TCR beta chain is from a study of hypomethylating agent response in myelodysplastic syndrome. The protocol was immunoSEQ multiplex PCR, while the TCRdb copy is restricted to in-frame clones and leaves out a portion. The table includes approximately 4,200 clones, roughly 77% detected once. V lost 0 bases and J lost 4, with 10 bases in between. The CDR3 totals 14 residues. CDR1 SGDLS and CDR2 YYNGEE come from the germline V gene. The sequence came from a human donor with myelodysplastic syndrome. The V and J genes are TRBV9 and TRBJ1-2, with a possible D match to TRBD1 (6 bases). Specimen: bone marrow, collected before or after starting hypomethylating agent treatment for myelodysplastic syndrome (not recorded which). This chain's CDR3 is CASSVVGAGYGYTF. Written as DNA, the CDR3 is TGTGCCAGCAGCGTAGTGGGGGCGGGCTATGGCTACACCTTC.